Reported below is one T cell receptor beta chain. No antigen is known for it. This PCR relied on a set of 60 Vbeta primers and 13 Jbeta primers. Data came from immunoSEQ multiplex PCR; TCRdb stores just in-frame clones and leaves some out. The sample gives 170,000 or so clones, 84% of which show up once; 4% to 6% is in the top ten. CDR1 and CDR2 (germline): SGDLS, YYNGEE. This CDR3 is built from 14 residues. Deletions cut 2 bases from V and 4 bases from J, with 12 bases between. This sample was included in a study of cytomegalovirus exposure and HLA in healthy donors. Points from the study as a whole: Some V segments, including TRBV6-2 and TRBV6-3, were excluded as indistinguishable. Segments of the TCR beta V type were, in most cases, productive about 90% or about 30% of the time in an earlier analysis.

The sequenced material came from PBMCs. The sequence was collected from a girl between 10 and 17 years old in good health and CMV-seropositive. The rearrangement links TRBV9 to TRBJ1-1; D remains ambiguous. This CDR3 is CASSVTNSGTEAFF. The CDR3 DNA reads TGTGCCAGCAGCGTTACTAATTCGGGCACTGAAGCTTTCTTT.